This note documents a single T cell receptor (beta chain) sequence. What it binds is unknown. The sample is drawn from a study of T cell responses to AZD1222 COVID-19 vaccine. General observations from the study: Unmutated variant regions reportedly attract nearly half of all spike-specific TCRs. Spike-specific TCR breadth and depth rose after two AZD1222 doses.

The data were produced by immunoSEQ multiplex PCR, yet TCRdb's version contains in-frame clones alone and is incomplete. This table has around 150,000 clones, 88% appearing once. The TCR sequence derives from an adult in good health. Sequencing was performed on peripheral blood, taken on day 0 of AZD1222 vaccination.

In DNA, the CDR3 is TGCGCCAGCAGCCCGGACAGCTATAATTCACCCCTCCACTTT. Encoded protein: CASSPDSYNSPLHF. This chain connects TRBV5-1 to TRBJ1-6; weak D call: TRBD1 (6 bases). CDR1 is SGHRS, CDR2 YFSETQ, per germline. The V and J ends lost 4 bases and 3 bases respectively, with 8 bases between them. The CDR3 consists of 14 residues.